This T cell receptor (beta chain) was observed in a study of cytomegalovirus exposure and HLA in healthy donors (dated by TCRdb to 2017 to 2019). At the level of the whole study: According to an earlier analysis of around 600 of the donors, roughly 180 million T cells yielded 117 million unique TCR beta sequences and about 280 Gb of sequence data. A handful of DR-DQ haplotypes were treated as single units for association and clustering because of strong linkage in the cohort. An earlier analysis of approximately 630 of the donors applied high-throughput TCR beta sequencing to assess whether each TCR beta V gene segment acted as functional or pseudogenic. Donor age, sex, ethnicity and CMV serostatus were collected together with the repertoire data. A later analysis re-analyzed previously published TCR beta repertoires from about 730 donors and added high-resolution HLA genotyping to study TCR occurrence patterns. Genome-wide SNP genotypes for about three fifths of the 666 donors were used in a later genetic analysis, which treated that subset as a discovery cohort. The study used immunosequencing to profile the T cell repertoires of about 670 subjects and linked those repertoires to cytomegalovirus serostatus. The study aimed to test whether cataloging public T cell receptors could reveal signatures of past pathogen exposure. Every discovery cohort repertoire had been produced on one sequencing platform. Around 320 gigabases of sequencing data and approximately 93 million unique TCR sequences were included in an early release covering roughly 600 HLA-typed donors. Of the roughly 390 genotyped donors, more than 75% were placed in the genetic ancestry cluster associated with self-reported Caucasian donors. The number of donors typed differed by locus, with roughly 629-640 for A, B, C, DRB1 and DQB1, 522 for DQA1, 600 to 610 for DPA1, and some 440 for DPB1. Rather than drawing on any new phenotypic data, the later analysis identified candidate immune exposures from TCR beta sequences and the way those sequences occurred across donors. The study combined high-throughput TCR immunosequencing, statistical association of individual TCRs with disease status, and machine learning to predict cytomegalovirus infection status. Both class I and class II loci were covered by HLA typing, at four-digit resolution. Besides the first cohort of approximately 710 subjects, a separate validation cohort made up of over 95 different subjects was used. Among 398 genotyped donors of the cohort, an average of about 240,000 unique TCR beta nucleotide sequences were sequenced per donor, roughly a sixth of them non-productive.

The cohort consisted of 666 healthy bone marrow donors. At the time of sampling, all cohort members were nominally healthy, though unrecorded immune exposures were likely present. The donor was CMV seronegative and was included in the group of 352 seronegative cohort members. Each donor provided a peripheral blood sample, and peripheral blood mononuclear cells were used for TCR beta sequencing. Genomic DNA extraction from the blood cell samples was performed with the Qiagen DNeasy Blood Extraction Kit. The library was prepared using the immunoSEQ multiplex PCR assay. For the multiplex PCR, a mixture combining 60 forward primers for TCR Vbeta segments and 13 reverse primers for TCR Jbeta segments was used. The CDR3 region of rearranged TCR beta genes was amplified from genomic DNA with a multiplex PCR assay. On the Illumina HiSeq System, the amplified TCR beta libraries were sequenced as 87-base-pair reads. The source study handled its data this way. A later analysis counted 75 million to 100 million unique TCR beta chains across the 666 repertoires, and roughly 10 million of these chains were shared by at least two donors. Raw reads were error-corrected and collapsed into unique sequences by a nearest-neighbor algorithm in which closely related sequences were merged to remove PCR and sequencing errors. CDR3 sequences were aligned to IMGT reference sequences to assign V, D and J gene segments. For a sequence to be retained, a match of at least six nucleotides was required to both a V gene segment and a J gene segment. A rearrangement was called productive if the CDR3 had no stop codons and remained in frame with V and J, and every other rearrangement was called non-productive. CDR3 was defined according to IMGT convention as the region running from the second conserved V-encoded cysteine to the conserved J-encoded phenylalanine. In an earlier analysis of approximately 590 of the donors, sequences lacking an unambiguous match to a single V gene segment were excluded. In an earlier analysis of several hundred of the donors, V segments were called functional above 56.7% productive rearrangements and were called segregating when the between-donor standard deviation exceeded 5%. To diagnose cytomegalovirus status from the catalog of TCR beta chain sequences, a statistical classification framework was built. In a later analysis, TCR nucleotide sequences were compared against IMGT/GENE-DB human TR gene sequences so that V and J genes could be assigned. A later analysis assigned CDR3 sequences and most-parsimonious VDJ recombination scenarios with the TCRdist pipeline. A later analysis defined each TCR beta chain by its CDR3 amino acid sequence plus V-gene family, and excluded reads lacking a unique V-gene family. A later analysis removed 500 to 650 highly shared, low-generation-probability nucleotide sequences to deal with suspected cross-contamination and a sequencing artifact. A later analysis calculated a clonal expansion index for each public chain from normalized within-repertoire ranks of inferred template counts. A later analysis computed generation probabilities with a VDJ recombination model fitted to out-of-frame rearrangements, and checked the results against IGoR. In a later analysis, hypergeometric tests were used to score TCR-TCR, TCR-HLA and TCR-CMV co-occurrence, with a repertoire-size bias correction applied to TCR pairs. To estimate false discovery rates, a later analysis permuted the HLA or CMV assignments 20 times. In a later analysis, co-occurring TCRs were grouped using DBSCAN, and TCRdist sequence similarity was added for clustering within HLA-allele-positive subsets. For co-occurrence clustering, repertoires with fewer than 30,000 or more than 120,000 public chains were excluded, along with five repertoires with anomalous nucleotide sharing. The source is immuneACCESS, and TCRdb retained only in-frame sequences with V and J called. Part of the clones is not carried over; for the studies checked, unresolved V genes explain less than half of this, and the remainder is unexplained. V, J and clone size are those of that table, while D and trimming were read from the DNA. The table for this sample lists approximately 140,000 clones; around 84% of them were counted only once. Under 3.5% of the sample goes to the ten largest clones.

As for this clone: The specificity of this receptor is unknown. It has no much larger one-base neighbor in the sample; base qualities were not kept.

General conclusions and limits of the study: Because some donors lacked HLA typing at each locus, the association tests relied only on the typed subset. Some IMGT-functional V segments, including TRBV6-2 and TRBV6-3, could not be distinguished by the 87-base-pair reads and were therefore excluded. For the cohort, immune exposure information was limited to CMV serostatus. Linkage disequilibrium might explain the correlated functional status among segregating V segments, but an unknown experimental factor could not be ruled out. The sequencing pipeline was judged likely to have produced a cluster of highly shared sequence variants as a technical artifact. In vitro tests confirmed that a few of the cytomegalovirus-associated TCR beta chains recognize cytomegalovirus antigens. A later analysis found that TCR association rates varied across HLA loci, with DRB1 alleles showing the most associated TCRs and HLA-C alleles the fewest. Because counts were too low, some 16 rarely observed V segments, including chromosome 9 orphons, were excluded from the earlier analysis of several hundred of the donors. It was suggested by the authors that the approach could potentially be generalized to other disease states and immunological phenotypes. A later genetic analysis reported fewer N-insertions in productive TCRs among donors in an Asian-associated ancestry cluster than the roughly 700-donor mean. The presence/absence analyses assumed that sequencing depth was roughly uniform across donors, and that assumption may not be true. In the study, around 150 TCR beta chains were listed as associated with cytomegalovirus. Most CMV-associated TCR beta chains appeared to be HLA-restricted in a later analysis, and the HLA associations seemed to be driven largely by CMV exposure. A later analysis reported that several top co-occurrence clusters appeared linked to parvovirus B19, influenza, CMV and Epstein-Barr virus. In an earlier analysis of over 550 of the donors, most TCR beta V segments were observed in productive rearrangements about 90% or about 30% of the time, broadly matching IMGT annotations. The classifier was reported to diagnose cytomegalovirus status with high specificity and sensitivity in both the original and validation cohorts. When HLA alleles, especially DR and DQ, strongly co-occurred, attributing TCR associations to individual alleles was difficult. A further reported finding was that TCR beta sequences accurately predicted the HLA-A and HLA-B alleles for most subjects in the first cohort. This cohort had only TCR beta chains sequenced, and the lack of alpha or paired-chain data limited which features could be detected. V-gene and J-gene trimming of TCR beta chains was associated with a missense DCLRE1C variant in a later genetic analysis, and the association was replicated in an independent cohort. At a false discovery rate of 0.05, a later analysis linked about 17,000 TCR beta sequences to specific HLA alleles. While some public TCRs were present in many individuals, most TCR sequences turned up only very rarely across donors. A later analysis found that HLA-associated TCR beta chains were more clonally expanded and had lower generation probabilities than equally common non-associated chains.

From cysteine to phenylalanine, the CDR3 is 13 amino acids long. This entry keeps only the CDR3 DNA: 39 bases, framed from base 1. V has 3 bases trimmed and J has 3 bases trimmed; junction bases matching no gene number 2. CDR1 and CDR2 are drawn from the germline V gene (reference sequence): SGHKS, YYEKEE. The chain couples TRBV5-5 to TRBJ2-7, with 8 bases matching TRBD1. This clonotype was obtained from a man in his fifties or sixties in good health and CMV-seronegative. Material for sequencing was PBMCs. In nucleotides, the sequence is TGTGCCAGCAGCTCAGGACAGGGCTACGAGCAGTACTTC. This translates into CASSSGQGYEQYF.